The 18 T cell receptor beta chains below come from one sample, sequenced in a study of Ad26.COV2.S vaccination and SARS-CoV-2 variants. The data were produced by immunoSEQ multiplex PCR, yet TCRdb's version contains in-frame clones alone and is incomplete. Of some 190,000 clones detected, around nine tenths appear once; the ten largest clones hold about 5.5%. The sample consisted of peripheral blood, taken after recovery from COVID-19. The receptors stem from a human donor who had recovered from COVID-19.

A note on this clone: One end of the junction varies from germline; a read error may be responsible. The chain combines TRBV15 with TRBJ2-5; the match to TRBD2 covers 12 bases. Germline lookup yields CDR1 LNHNV and CDR2 YYDKDF (reference sequence). This CDR3 contains 14 residues. CDR3 sequence (DNA): TGTGCCACCAGCAGAGATGGACTAGCGGGGTTAGAAGACTTC. This codes for CATSRDGLAGLEDF.

A word on this clone: The junction shows a germline mismatch at one end, possibly a read error. The V call is TRBV7-7, the J call TRBJ2-7, with TRBD1 identical over 12 bases. The germline gives CDR1 SSHAT, CDR2 FNYEAQ (reference sequence). This CDR3 contains 20 residues. CDR3 DNA: TGTGCTAGCAGCTTAGGGACAGGGGGCACCAAAAGATACGTTCTCTACGAGCAGTACTTC. This translates into CASSLGTGGTKRYVLYEQYF.

The genes are TRBV7-9 and TRBJ2-1, with TRBD2 matching over 9 bases. The germline V gene has CDR1 SEHNR and CDR2 FQNEAQ (reference sequence). J gave up 0 bases and V 10 bases, and 4 bases lay outside the gene matches. The CDR3 runs to 14 residues. CDR3 sequence (DNA): TGTGCCACCCCTAGCGGGGCCTCCTACAATGAGCAGTTCTTC. It specifies CATPSGASYNEQFF.

The J gene is TRBJ1-1, the V gene TRBV4-1; D gene unclear. The CDR3 contains 15 residues. V was shortened by 5 bases and J by 0 bases, with 13 bases between the two germline ends. From germline, CDR1 is MGHRA and CDR2 YSYEKL. CDR3 nucleotides: TGCGCCAGCAGCTTTCGATTACAGATGAACACTGAAGCTTTCTTT. This codes for CASSFRLQMNTEAFF.

This chain links TRBV6-4 with TRBJ2-5, with D perhaps TRBD2 (6 bases). Per germline, CDR1 MRHNA and CDR2 SNTAGT. The CDR3 has 15 residues. Trimming took 4 bases from V and 2 from J, leaving 14 bases between them. CDR3 residues: CASSAGTSSQETQYF. DNA for the CDR3: TGTGCCAGCAGTGCCGGGACTTCGTCACAAGAGACCCAGTACTTC.

The chain couples TRBV19 to TRBJ2-5, with 7 bases lining up with TRBD2. Germline CDR1 reads LNHDA; CDR2 reads SQIVND (reference sequence). The CDR3 totals 14 residues. Trimming removed 6 bases from V and 5 bases from J; junction bases left unmatched: 9. The CDR3 protein is CASRATSVYETQYF. As DNA, the CDR3 is TGTGCCAGTAGAGCCACTAGCGTTTATGAGACCCAGTACTTC.

The rearrangement uses TRBV7-2 and TRBJ2-7, with D hard to call. The CDR3 has 14 amino acids. V gave up 0 bases and J gave up 2 bases, with 8 bases separating them. Per the germline V gene, CDR1 is SGHTA and CDR2 is FQGNSA. This chain's CDR3 is CASSLATETYEQYF. CDR3 nucleotide sequence: TGTGCCAGCAGCTTAGCGACCGAAACCTACGAGCAGTACTTC.

This chain connects TRBV2 to TRBJ2-1; D not certain. Germline values: CDR1 SNHLY, CDR2 FYNNEI. The V gene lost 7 bases and the J gene lost 6 bases, with 4 bases spanning the gap. CDR3 length: 10 residues. CDR3 region: CASKGNEQFF. The CDR3, as DNA: TGTGCCAGCAAGGGCAATGAGCAGTTCTTC. Using reference TRBV2 and TRBJ2-1 for the parts outside the CDR3, the full variable domain is EPEVTQTPSHQVTQMGQEVILRCVPISNHLYFYWYRQILGQKVEFLVSFYNNEISEKSEIFDDQFSVERPDGSNFTLKIRSTKLEDSAMYFCASKGNEQFFGPGTRLTVL.

The chain recombines TRBV5-6 with TRBJ2-3; 14 bases align to TRBD2. Trimming removed 3 bases from V and 2 bases from J; junction bases left unmatched: 8. Germline V gene data show CDR1 as SGHDT and CDR2 as YYEEEE. The CDR3 spans 18 residues. The CDR3 spells CASSSTGLAGEITDTQYF. CDR3 nucleotides: TGTGCCAGCAGCTCGACGGGACTAGCGGGGGAGATCACAGATACGCAGTATTTT.

About this clone itself: A read error may produce the germline difference seen at one junction end. The J gene is TRBJ2-5, the V gene TRBV7-9, with 8 bases aligning to TRBD2. This CDR3 contains 14 residues. CDR1 and CDR2 (germline): SEHNR, FQNEAQ (reference sequence). For the CDR3, the DNA is TGTGCCAGCAGTCCTATCTTGTTAGCGGGATCAGAGAACTTC. Protein: CASSPILLAGSENF.

The chain carries TRBV3-1 (or the pseudogene TRBV3-2) and TRBJ2-3, with 13 bases that match TRBD2. This CDR3 has 16 amino acids. CDR1 is LGHDT, CDR2 YNNKEL, per germline (reference sequence). The V gene end was trimmed by 6 bases and the J gene end by 2 bases; junction bases not matched to a gene: 5. The chain's CDR3 is CASRQLAGGNTDTQYF. The CDR3 DNA reads as TGTGCCAGCAGGCAACTAGCGGGAGGGAACACAGATACGCAGTATTTT.

CDR3 in DNA: TGTGCCAGCAGCTTGGTCATTGATATTGTCCGGGGTATTCAGTACTTC. This encodes CASSLVIDIVRGIQYF. The chain uses TRBV5-5 and TRBJ2-4; tentative D call: TRBD2 (5 bases). There are 16 residues in the CDR3. Trimming shortened V by 0 bases and J by 10 bases, and 20 bases separated the two germline ends. CDR1 and CDR2 (germline): SGHKS, YYEKEE (reference sequence).

This chain joins TRBV10-2 and TRBJ2-1, with a possible D match to TRBD2 (5 bases). The CDR3 length is 11 residues. The V gene lost 6 bases and the J gene lost 9 bases, with 9 bases spanning the gap. The germline V gene encodes CDR1 WSHSY and CDR2 SAAADI. CDR3 coding DNA: TGCGCCAGCAGCTTCGCGGGTGAGCAGTTCTTC. Translated: CASSFAGEQFF.

CDR3 nucleotide sequence: TGTGCCAGCAGCCCTCGGACAGGGGCAGCCGAGCAGTACTTC. Protein: CASSPRTGAAEQYF. The chain combines TRBV5-6 with TRBJ2-7; TRBD1 aligns across 9 bases. CDR1 SGHDT and CDR2 YYEEEE come from the germline V gene. The junction had 8 bases not matched to a gene; V was cut back by 4 bases and J by 6 bases. This CDR3 spans 14 amino acids.

The chain employs TRBV5-1 and TRBJ2-3, with 15 nucleotides matching TRBD2. J was trimmed by 3 bases and V by 4 bases; bases with no gene match: 6. Germline values: CDR1 SGHRS, CDR2 YFSETQ. The CDR3 sequence is 17 residues long. The chain's CDR3 is CASSQGTSGRNTDTQYF. In nucleotides, the CDR3 is TGCGCCAGCAGCCAAGGGACTAGCGGGAGGAATACAGATACGCAGTATTTT.

This clone was seen just once. The germline gene is not matched at one end of the junction; a read error may be the cause. The rearrangement joins TRBV7-9 to TRBJ2-1; D is ambiguous. CDR3 length: 12 residues. CDR1 SEHNR and CDR2 FQNEAQ come from the germline V gene (reference sequence). CDR3 nucleotides: TGTGTCAGCAGCTCATGGGGCAATGAGCAGTTCTTC. The encoded protein is CVSSSWGNEQFF.

J is TRBJ1-6 and V is TRBV5-6; 8 bases are a match to TRBD1. Germline V CDR1 and CDR2: SGHDT, YYEEEE. V lost 0 bases, J lost 10 bases, and 3 bases stayed unmatched. CDR3 length: 14 residues. The CDR3 loop reads CASSLAGGASPLHF. The DNA for the CDR3 is TGTGCCAGCAGCTTGGCAGGGGGCGCCTCACCCCTCCACTTT. Filled out from reference TRBV5-6 and TRBJ1-6, the complete variable domain reads DAGVTQSPTHLIKTRGQQVTLRCSPKSGHDTVSWYQQALGQGPQFIFQYYEEEERQRGNFPDRFSGHQFPNYSSELNVNALLLGDSALYLCASSLAGGASPLHFGNGTRLTVT.

V gene TRBV6-6 combines with J gene TRBJ2-7; D is ambiguous. Trimming cost V 5 bases and J 2 bases, with 10 bases left between them. The CDR3 has 13 amino acids. Germline CDR1 and CDR2: MNHNY and SVGAGI (reference sequence). The CDR3 loop reads CASSGGPTYEQYF. The CDR3 region has the DNA TGTGCCAGCAGTGGCGGACCCACCTACGAGCAGTACTTC.